This TCR beta chain emerged from a study of cytomegalovirus exposure and HLA in healthy donors. With regard to this clone: Its antigen is undetermined.

The CDR3 covers 20 residues. CDR1 and CDR2 from the germline V gene are SGHKS and YYEKEE (reference sequence). V shed 4 bases and J 1 base; nucleotides not matched to a gene: 18. The PCR employed 60 Vbeta primers together with 13 Jbeta primers. Data came from immunoSEQ multiplex PCR; TCRdb stores just in-frame clones and leaves some out. The sample holds about 150,000 clones, 65% to 85% seen once. Whole-study results and caveats: The later analysis indicated that the majority of CMV-associated TCR beta chains appeared HLA-restricted. TCR beta chains numbering 150 to 200 were designated cytomegalovirus-associated. In a later analysis, TCR beta V- and J-gene trimming showed a link to a missense DCLRE1C variant.

Input material: PBMCs. V gene TRBV5-5 combines with J gene TRBJ2-3; TRBD1 matches at 10 bases. This TCR derives from a male donor in good health and CMV-seronegative. The CDR3 DNA reads as TGTGCCAGCAGCCGACGAGGACAGGGGGAATATTTGTTTGGCACAGATACGCAGTATTTT. Its protein is CASSRRGQGEYLFGTDTQYF.